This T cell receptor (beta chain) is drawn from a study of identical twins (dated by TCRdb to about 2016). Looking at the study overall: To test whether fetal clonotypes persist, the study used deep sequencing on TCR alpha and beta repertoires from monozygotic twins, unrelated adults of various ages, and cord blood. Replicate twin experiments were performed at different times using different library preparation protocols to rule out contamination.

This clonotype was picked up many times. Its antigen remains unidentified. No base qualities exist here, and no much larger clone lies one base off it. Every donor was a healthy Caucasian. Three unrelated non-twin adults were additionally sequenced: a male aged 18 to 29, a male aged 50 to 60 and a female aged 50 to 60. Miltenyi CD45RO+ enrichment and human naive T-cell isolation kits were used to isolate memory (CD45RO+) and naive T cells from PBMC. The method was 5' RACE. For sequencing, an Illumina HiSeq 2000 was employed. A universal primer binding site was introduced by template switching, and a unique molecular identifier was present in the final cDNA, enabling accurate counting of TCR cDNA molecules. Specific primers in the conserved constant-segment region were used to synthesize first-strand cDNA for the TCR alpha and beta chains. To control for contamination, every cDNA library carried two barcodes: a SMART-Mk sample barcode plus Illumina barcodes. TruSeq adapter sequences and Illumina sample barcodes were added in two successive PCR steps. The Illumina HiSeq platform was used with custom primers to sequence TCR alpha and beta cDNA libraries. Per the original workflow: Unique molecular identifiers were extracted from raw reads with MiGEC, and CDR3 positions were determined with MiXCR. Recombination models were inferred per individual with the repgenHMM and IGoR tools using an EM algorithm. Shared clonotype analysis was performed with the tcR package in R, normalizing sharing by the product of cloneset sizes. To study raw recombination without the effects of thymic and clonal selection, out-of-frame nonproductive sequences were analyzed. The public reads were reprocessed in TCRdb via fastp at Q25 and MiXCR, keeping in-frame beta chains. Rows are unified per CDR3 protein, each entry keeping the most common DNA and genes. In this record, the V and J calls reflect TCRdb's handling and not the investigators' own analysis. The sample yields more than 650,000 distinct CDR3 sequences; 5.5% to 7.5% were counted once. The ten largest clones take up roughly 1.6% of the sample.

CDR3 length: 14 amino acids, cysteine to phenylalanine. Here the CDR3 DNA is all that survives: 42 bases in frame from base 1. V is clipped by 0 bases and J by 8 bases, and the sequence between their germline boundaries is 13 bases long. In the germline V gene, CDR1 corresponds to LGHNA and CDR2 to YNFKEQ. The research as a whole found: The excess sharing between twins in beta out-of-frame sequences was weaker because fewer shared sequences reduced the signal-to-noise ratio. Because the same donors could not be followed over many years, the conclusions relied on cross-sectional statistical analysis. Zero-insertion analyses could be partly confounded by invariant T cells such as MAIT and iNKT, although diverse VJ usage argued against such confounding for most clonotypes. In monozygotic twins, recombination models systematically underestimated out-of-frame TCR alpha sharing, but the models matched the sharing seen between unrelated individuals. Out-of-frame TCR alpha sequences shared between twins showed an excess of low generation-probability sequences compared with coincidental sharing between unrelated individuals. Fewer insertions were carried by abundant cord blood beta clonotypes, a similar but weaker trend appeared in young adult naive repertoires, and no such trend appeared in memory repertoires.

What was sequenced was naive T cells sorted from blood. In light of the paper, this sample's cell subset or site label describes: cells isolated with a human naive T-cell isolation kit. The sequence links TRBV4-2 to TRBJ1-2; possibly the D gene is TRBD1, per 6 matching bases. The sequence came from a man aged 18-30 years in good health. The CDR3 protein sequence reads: CASSQDGRGWGYTF. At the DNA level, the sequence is TGTGCCAGCAGCCAAGATGGCAGGGGTTGGGGCTACACCTTC.